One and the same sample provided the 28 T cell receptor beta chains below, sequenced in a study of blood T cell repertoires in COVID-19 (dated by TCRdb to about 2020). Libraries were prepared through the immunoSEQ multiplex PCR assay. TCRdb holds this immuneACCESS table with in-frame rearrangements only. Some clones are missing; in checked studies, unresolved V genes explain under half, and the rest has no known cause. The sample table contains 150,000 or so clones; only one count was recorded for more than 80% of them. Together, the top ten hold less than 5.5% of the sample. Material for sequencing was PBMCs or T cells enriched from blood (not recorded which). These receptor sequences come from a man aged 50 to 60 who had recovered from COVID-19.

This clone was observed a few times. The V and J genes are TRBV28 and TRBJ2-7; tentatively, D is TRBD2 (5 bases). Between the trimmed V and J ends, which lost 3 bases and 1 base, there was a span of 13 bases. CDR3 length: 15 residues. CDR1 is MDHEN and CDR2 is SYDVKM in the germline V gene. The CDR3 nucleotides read TGTGCCAGCAGTTTTGGGATTAGCGCATCCTACGAGCAGTACGTC. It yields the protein CASSFGISASYEQYV.

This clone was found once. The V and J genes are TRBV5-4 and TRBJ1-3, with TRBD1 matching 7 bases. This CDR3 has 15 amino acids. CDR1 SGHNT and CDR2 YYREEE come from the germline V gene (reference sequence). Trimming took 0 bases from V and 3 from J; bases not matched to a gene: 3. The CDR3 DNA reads TGTGCCAGCAGCTTGGCAGGGGGTTATGGAAACACCATATATTTT. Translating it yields CASSLAGGYGNTIYF.

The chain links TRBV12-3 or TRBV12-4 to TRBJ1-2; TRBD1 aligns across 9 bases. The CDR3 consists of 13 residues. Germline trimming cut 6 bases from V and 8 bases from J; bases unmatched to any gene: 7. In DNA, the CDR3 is TGTGCCAGCAGCCAGGGACAGGGAAAGGGCTACACCTTC. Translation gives CASSQGQGKGYTF.

For the CDR3, the DNA is TGTGCCAGCAGTCTACTAGCGGGAGGCCGCTACCAAGAGACCCAGTACTTC. Amino acid sequence: CASSLLAGGRYQETQYF. The genes are TRBV27 and TRBJ2-5; 12 nucleotides match TRBD2. Trimming cost V 5 bases and J 0 bases; bases outside gene matches: 7. The CDR3 contains 17 residues. The germline gives CDR1 MNHEY, CDR2 SMNVEV (reference sequence).

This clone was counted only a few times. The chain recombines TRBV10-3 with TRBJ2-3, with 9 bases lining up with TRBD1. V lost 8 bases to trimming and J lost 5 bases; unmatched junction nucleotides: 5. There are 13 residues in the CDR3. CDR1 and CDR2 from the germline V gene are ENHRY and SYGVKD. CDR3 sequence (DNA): TGTGCCATCCTGGGACAGGGTGGAGATACGCAGTATTTT. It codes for CAILGQGGDTQYF.

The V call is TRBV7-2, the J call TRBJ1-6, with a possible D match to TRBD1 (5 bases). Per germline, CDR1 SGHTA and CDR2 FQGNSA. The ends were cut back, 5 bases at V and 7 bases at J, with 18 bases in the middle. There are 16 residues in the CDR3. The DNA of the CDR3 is TGTGCCAGCAGCGCAGACCTGGGGACTATCAATTCACCCCTCCACTTT. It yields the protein CASSADLGTINSPLHF.

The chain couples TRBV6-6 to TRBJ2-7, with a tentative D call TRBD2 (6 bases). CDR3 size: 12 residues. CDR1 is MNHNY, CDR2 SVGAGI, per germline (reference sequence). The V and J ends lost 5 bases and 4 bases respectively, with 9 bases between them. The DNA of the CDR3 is TGTGCCAGCAGTGCGGGATTATACGAGCAGTACTTC. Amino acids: CASSAGLYEQYF.

CDR3 region: CSGAGVLNTEAFF. The CDR3 bases are TGCAGCGGTGCAGGGGTCTTGAACACTGAAGCTTTCTTT. This rearrangement joins TRBV29-1 to TRBJ1-1; perhaps TRBD1 as D (6 bases). The ends were cut back, 7 bases at V and 0 bases at J, with 12 bases in the middle. CDR3 length equals 13 residues. From germline, CDR1 is SQVTM and CDR2 ANQGSEA.

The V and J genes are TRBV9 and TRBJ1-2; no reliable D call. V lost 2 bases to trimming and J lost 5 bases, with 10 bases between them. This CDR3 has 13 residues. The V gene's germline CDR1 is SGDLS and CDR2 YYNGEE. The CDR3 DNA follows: TGTGCCAGCAGCGTCGGCAGGTCTTATGGCTACACCTTC. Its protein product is CASSVGRSYGYTF.

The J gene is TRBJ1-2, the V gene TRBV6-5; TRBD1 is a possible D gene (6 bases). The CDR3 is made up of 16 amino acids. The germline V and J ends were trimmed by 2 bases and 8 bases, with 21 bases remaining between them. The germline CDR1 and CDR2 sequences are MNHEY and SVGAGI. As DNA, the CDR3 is TGTGCCAGCAGTTACACCCCTCGGGGGGCAGACGGGGGCTACACCTTC. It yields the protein CASSYTPRGADGGYTF.

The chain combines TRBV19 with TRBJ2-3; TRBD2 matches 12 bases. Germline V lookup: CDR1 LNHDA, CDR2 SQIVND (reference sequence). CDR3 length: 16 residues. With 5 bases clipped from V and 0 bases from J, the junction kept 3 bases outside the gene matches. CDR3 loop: CASSATSGGSTDTQYF. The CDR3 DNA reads TGTGCCAGTAGTGCTACTAGCGGGGGGAGCACAGATACGCAGTATTTT.

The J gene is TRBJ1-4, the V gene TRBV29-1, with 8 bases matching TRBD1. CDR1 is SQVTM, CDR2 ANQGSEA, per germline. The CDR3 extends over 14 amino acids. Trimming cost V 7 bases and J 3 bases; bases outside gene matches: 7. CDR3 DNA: TGCAGCGCGACAGGGGCAGGAGCTAATGAAAAACTGTTTTTT. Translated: CSATGAGANEKLFF. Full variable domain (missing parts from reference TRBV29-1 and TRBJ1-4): SAVISQKPSRDICQRGTSLTIQCQVDSQVTMMFWYRQQPGQSLTLIATANQGSEATYESGFVIDKFPISRPNLTFSTLTVSNMSPEDSSIYLCSATGAGANEKLFFGSGTQLSVL.

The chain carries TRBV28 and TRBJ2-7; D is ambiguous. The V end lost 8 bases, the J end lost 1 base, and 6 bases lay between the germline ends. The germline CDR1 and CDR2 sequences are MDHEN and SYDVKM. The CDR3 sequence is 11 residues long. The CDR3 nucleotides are TGTGCCAGCCGAGCGTCCTACGAGCAGTACTTC. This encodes CASRASYEQYF.

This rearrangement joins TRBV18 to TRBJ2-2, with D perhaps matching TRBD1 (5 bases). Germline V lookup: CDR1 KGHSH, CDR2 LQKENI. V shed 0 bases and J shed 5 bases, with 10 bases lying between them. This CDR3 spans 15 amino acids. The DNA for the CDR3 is TGTGCCAGCTCACCACCAGGGGTGAAGACCGGGGAGCTGTTTTTT. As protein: CASSPPGVKTGELFF.

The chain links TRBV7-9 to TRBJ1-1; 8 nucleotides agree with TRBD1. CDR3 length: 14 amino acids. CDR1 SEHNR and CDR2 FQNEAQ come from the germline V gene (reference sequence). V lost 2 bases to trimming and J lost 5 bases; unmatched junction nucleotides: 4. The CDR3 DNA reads TGTGCCAGCAGCTTACAGGGGGCGCGGACTGAAGCTTTCTTT. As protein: CASSLQGARTEAFF.

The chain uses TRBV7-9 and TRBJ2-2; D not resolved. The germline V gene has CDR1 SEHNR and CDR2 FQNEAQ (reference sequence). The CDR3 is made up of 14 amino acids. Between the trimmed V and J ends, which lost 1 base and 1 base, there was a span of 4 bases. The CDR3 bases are TGTGCCAGCAGCTTAGTCGGGAACACCGGGGAGCTGTTTTTT. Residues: CASSLVGNTGELFF.

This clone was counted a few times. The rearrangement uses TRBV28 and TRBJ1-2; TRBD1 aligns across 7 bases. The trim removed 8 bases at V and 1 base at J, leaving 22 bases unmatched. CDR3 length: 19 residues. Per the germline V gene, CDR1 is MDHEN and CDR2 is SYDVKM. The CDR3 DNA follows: TGTGCCAGCGTGGACAGGACAGGCCTTAACCGAGATCTTAACTATGGCTACACCTTC. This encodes CASVDRTGLNRDLNYGYTF.

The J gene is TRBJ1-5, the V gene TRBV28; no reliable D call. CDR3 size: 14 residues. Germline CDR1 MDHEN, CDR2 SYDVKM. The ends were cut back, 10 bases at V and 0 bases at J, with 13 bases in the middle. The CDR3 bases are TGTGCCACTAGAGGAGTAGATAGCAATCAGCCCCAGCATTTT. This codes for CATRGVDSNQPQHF.

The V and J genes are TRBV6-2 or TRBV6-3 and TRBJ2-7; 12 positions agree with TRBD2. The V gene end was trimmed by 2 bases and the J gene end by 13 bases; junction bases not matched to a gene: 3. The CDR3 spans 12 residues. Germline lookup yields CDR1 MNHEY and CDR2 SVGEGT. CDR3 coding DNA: TGTGCCAGCAGTTACCGGACTAGCGGGACCTACTTC. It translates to CASSYRTSGTYF.

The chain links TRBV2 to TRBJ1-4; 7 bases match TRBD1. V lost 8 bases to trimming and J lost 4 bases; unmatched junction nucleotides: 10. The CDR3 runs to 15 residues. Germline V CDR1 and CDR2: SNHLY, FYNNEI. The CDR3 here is CASRHQGVNNEKLFF. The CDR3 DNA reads TGTGCCAGCCGGCACCAGGGGGTTAATAATGAAAAACTGTTTTTT.

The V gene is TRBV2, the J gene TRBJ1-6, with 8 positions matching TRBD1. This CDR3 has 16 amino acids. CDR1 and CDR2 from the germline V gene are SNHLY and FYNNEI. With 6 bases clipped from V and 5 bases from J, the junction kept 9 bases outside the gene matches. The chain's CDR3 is CASRNPGGFNNSPLHF. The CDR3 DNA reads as TGTGCCAGCAGGAACCCAGGGGGCTTCAATAATTCACCCCTCCACTTT.

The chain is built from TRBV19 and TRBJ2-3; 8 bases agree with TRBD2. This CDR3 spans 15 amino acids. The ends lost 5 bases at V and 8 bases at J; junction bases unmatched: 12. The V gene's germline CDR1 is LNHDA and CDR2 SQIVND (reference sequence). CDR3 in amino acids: CASSGPGLGPLTQYF. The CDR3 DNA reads TGTGCCAGTAGTGGGCCGGGACTAGGGCCCCTTACGCAGTATTTT.

The CDR3 coding sequence is TGTGCCAGCAGAGCCGGGGGGCGTAGTGAAAAACTGTTTTTT. Residues: CASRAGGRSEKLFF. This sequence joins TRBV28 and TRBJ1-4, with D perhaps TRBD1 (6 bases). V was cut by 6 bases and J by 7 bases, with 15 bases left in between. The CDR3 is made up of 14 amino acids. Germline V gene lookup returns CDR1 MDHEN and CDR2 SYDVKM.

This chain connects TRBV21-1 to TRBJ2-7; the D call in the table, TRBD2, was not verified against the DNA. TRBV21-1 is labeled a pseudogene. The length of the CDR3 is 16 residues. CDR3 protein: CASSKTGGRSTYEQYF. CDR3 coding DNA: TGTGCCAGCAGCAAGACTGGCGGGAGATCGACCTACGAGCAGTACTTC.

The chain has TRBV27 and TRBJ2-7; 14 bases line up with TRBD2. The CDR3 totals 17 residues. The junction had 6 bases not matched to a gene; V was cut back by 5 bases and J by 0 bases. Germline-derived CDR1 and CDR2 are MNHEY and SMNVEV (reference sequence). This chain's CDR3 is CASSIGTSGSRSYEQYF. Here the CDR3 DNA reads TGTGCCAGCAGTATCGGGACTAGCGGGAGTCGCTCCTACGAGCAGTACTTC.

The CDR3 is CASSLQGSSTEAFF. CDR3 sequence (DNA): TGTGCCAGCAGCTTACAGGGGAGTAGCACTGAAGCTTTCTTT. The chain couples TRBV11-3 to TRBJ1-1; D is perhaps TRBD1 (6 bases). Germline loops: CDR1 SGHNT, CDR2 YENEEA. The ends were cut back, 2 bases at V and 4 bases at J, with 11 bases in the middle. The CDR3 is 14 amino acids. Complete variable domain (other parts from reference TRBV11-3 and TRBJ1-1): EAGVVQSPRYKIIEKKQPVAFWCNPISGHNTLYWYLQNLGQGPELLIRYENEEAVDDSQLPKDRFSAERLKGVDSTLKIQPAELGDSAVYLCASSLQGSSTEAFFGQGTRLTVV.

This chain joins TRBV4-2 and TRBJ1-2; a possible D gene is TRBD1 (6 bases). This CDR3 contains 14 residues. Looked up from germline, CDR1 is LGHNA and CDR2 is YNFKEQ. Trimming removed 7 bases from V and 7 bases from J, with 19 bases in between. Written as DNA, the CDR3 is TGTGCCAGCACCCCCTTGGGGGGGGCGCGTGGCTACACCTTC. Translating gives CASTPLGGARGYTF.

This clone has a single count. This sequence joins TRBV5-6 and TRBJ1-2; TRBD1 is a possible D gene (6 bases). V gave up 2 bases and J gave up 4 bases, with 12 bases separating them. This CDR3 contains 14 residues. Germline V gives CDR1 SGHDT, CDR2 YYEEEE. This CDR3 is CASSFTGLGYGYTF. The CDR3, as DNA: TGTGCCAGCAGCTTCACAGGGCTCGGCTATGGCTACACCTTC.